This is a list of T cell receptor beta chains from one sample in a study of T cells after yellow fever vaccination. TCRdb passed the 5' RACE reads through MiXCR, listing each CDR3 protein once. The table has fewer than 450,000 distinct CDR3 sequences, under 14% seen once. Sequencing used PBMCs, obtained on the day of the first yellow fever vaccination. The receptors come from a young man who received the YFV17D yellow fever vaccine. The CDR3 runs from the conserved cysteine through the conserved F or W. Each record gives: J gene, V gene, CDR3 protein.

J gene: TRBJ2-3
V gene: TRBV6-5
CDR3 protein: CASSYSSGGGYTDTQYF

J gene: TRBJ1-2
V gene: TRBV12-3/TRBV12-4
CDR3 protein: CATTSITGAGYTF

J gene: TRBJ2-5
V gene: TRBV9
CDR3 protein: CASRGPGLAPFQETQYF

J gene: TRBJ1-5
V gene: TRBV6-6
CDR3 protein: CASSRDRSSPQHF

J gene: TRBJ2-1
V gene: TRBV7-2
CDR3 protein: CASRPYYAGGKDGQFF

J gene: TRBJ2-5
V gene: TRBV4-3
CDR3 protein: CASSQGTYQETQYF

J gene: TRBJ2-1
V gene: TRBV19
CDR3 protein: CASSIRTGGNEQFF

J gene: TRBJ2-3
V gene: TRBV5-4
CDR3 protein: CASSSMTGYTDTQYF

J gene: TRBJ2-2
V gene: TRBV6-2/TRBV6-3
CDR3 protein: CASSSRQGKHGELFF

J gene: TRBJ2-1
V gene: TRBV9
CDR3 protein: CASSPPSGGALKFF

J gene: TRBJ2-2
V gene: TRBV9
CDR3 protein: CASSPGAGWTGELFF

J gene: TRBJ2-7
V gene: TRBV9
CDR3 protein: CASNRQGASYEQYF

J gene: TRBJ2-3
V gene: TRBV7-9
CDR3 protein: CASSLPRVTDTQYF

J gene: TRBJ1-5
V gene: TRBV27
CDR3 protein: CASRLQGYRNQPQHF

J gene: TRBJ2-2
V gene: TRBV5-1
CDR3 protein: CASILENTGELFF

J gene: TRBJ2-3
V gene: TRBV7-2
CDR3 protein: CASSPEEAGARGTQYF

J gene: TRBJ2-1
V gene: TRBV12-3/TRBV12-4
CDR3 protein: CASSLLNKRDTEQFF

J gene: TRBJ1-4
V gene: TRBV5-1
CDR3 protein: CASSHRGATNEKLFF

J gene: TRBJ2-1
V gene: TRBV6-1
CDR3 protein: CASSEFPGGKRSNEQFF

J gene: TRBJ1-1
V gene: TRBV6-1
CDR3 protein: CASIRGGGYEAFF

J gene: TRBJ1-2
V gene: TRBV20-1
CDR3 protein: CSALGDYGYTF

J gene: TRBJ1-5
V gene: TRBV2
CDR3 protein: CASSNPALSPQHF

J gene: TRBJ2-7
V gene: TRBV10-3
CDR3 protein: CAISEEGSSYEQYF

J gene: TRBJ2-1
V gene: TRBV5-1
CDR3 protein: CASSMPEISYNEQFF

J gene: TRBJ2-4
V gene: TRBV18
CDR3 protein: CASSPPDLLDIQYF

J gene: TRBJ1-4
V gene: TRBV29-1
CDR3 protein: CSVWTRVHNEKLFF

J gene: TRBJ2-1
V gene: TRBV12-3/TRBV12-4
CDR3 protein: CASRIDGGRYNEQFF

J gene: TRBJ2-3
V gene: TRBV23-1
CDR3 protein: CASSQDKVPSTDTQYF

J gene: TRBJ1-3
V gene: TRBV21-1
CDR3 protein: CASSKVGQTNSGNTIYF

J gene: TRBJ2-6
V gene: TRBV28
CDR3 protein: CAVKTGGTGANVLTF

J gene: TRBJ2-7
V gene: TRBV29-1
CDR3 protein: CSVGTAYEQYF

J gene: TRBJ2-7
V gene: TRBV20-1
CDR3 protein: CSARVGLYGEQYF

J gene: TRBJ1-1
V gene: TRBV12-3/TRBV12-4
CDR3 protein: CARGQGTTEAFF

J gene: TRBJ2-1
V gene: TRBV7-3
CDR3 protein: CASSLPGAYNEQFF

J gene: TRBJ2-4
V gene: TRBV6-2/TRBV6-3
CDR3 protein: CASSYGVGGLENIQYF

J gene: TRBJ2-2
V gene: TRBV19
CDR3 protein: CASSIGSGFGELFF

J gene: TRBJ2-2
V gene: TRBV5-1
CDR3 protein: CASRTPGGNTGELFF

J gene: TRBJ2-1
V gene: TRBV5-4
CDR3 protein: CASSSPFQGGDEQFF

J gene: TRBJ2-7
V gene: TRBV5-1
CDR3 protein: CASSMGPTTYEQYF

J gene: TRBJ1-2
V gene: TRBV5-1
CDR3 protein: CASALEYYGYTF

J gene: TRBJ2-1
V gene: TRBV4-2
CDR3 protein: CASSQGDRAAYNEQFF

J gene: TRBJ1-1
V gene: TRBV9
CDR3 protein: CASSVGVGNTEAFF

J gene: TRBJ2-1
V gene: TRBV5-1
CDR3 protein: CASSLGEAGPAYNEQFF

J gene: TRBJ2-4
V gene: TRBV7-2
CDR3 protein: CASSFQGALAKNIQYF

J gene: TRBJ2-5
V gene: TRBV4-1
CDR3 protein: CASSQGPGQGAETQYF